This T cell receptor beta chain originates from a study of Tregs in tolerant kidney transplant recipients. With regard to this clone: No antigen is known for it.

Mixed chimerism was transient after nonmyeloablative marrow transplants from related graft donors. Assay used: immunoSEQ multiplex PCR; TCRdb lists only in-frame clones, some missing. In the table there are some 57,000 clones, roughly nine tenths of which are singletons. Per germline, CDR1 LNHDA and CDR2 SQIVND (reference sequence). J was trimmed by 2 bases and V by 11 bases; bases with no gene match: 11. This CDR3 is built from 14 residues. The study, taken as a whole, reports: Tregs expanded with activated donor B cells seemed most donor-specific. Nucleotide sequences could not be compared across some patients' samples due to primer changes. The small number of patients limits these findings pending further validation.

The receptor's source is a human patient who received a combined kidney and bone marrow transplant. Some T cells may be provided by the graft donor. The input for sequencing was CD8+ T cells from blood (PBMCs), taken 24 months after the transplant. This chain joins TRBV19 and TRBJ1-1, with 7 bases lining up with TRBD1. The CDR3 DNA reads TGTGCCTGCCGGAGGGGACAGCACAACACTGAAGCTTTCTTT. Amino acid sequence: CACRRGQHNTEAFF.